The 29 T cell receptor beta chains listed next were all sequenced from one sample in a study of a mutant IDH1 vaccine in newly diagnosed glioma. Repertoires were generated with immunoSEQ multiplex PCR, while TCRdb's copy carries only in-frame clones and drops some. Of approximately 76,000 clones detected, about 91% appear once; the ten largest clones hold about 0.6%. Time point in this sample: week 5, during vaccination. Vaccine doses each comprised 300 ug of mutant IDH1 20-mer peptide, with topical imiquimod. No antigen has been assigned to these receptors. The input for sequencing was PBMCs, taken from a glioma patient whose treatment included an IDH1 peptide vaccine. These receptors were obtained from a woman between 45 and 65 years old with glioma.

The chain combines TRBV21-1 with TRBJ2-4; the table assigns TRBD1, which was not confirmed against the DNA. TRBV21-1 is a pseudogene. The CDR3 runs 15 residues. This chain's CDR3 is CASSQIGQGGGIQYF. The CDR3 nucleotides read TGTGCCAGCAGCCAGATAGGACAGGGGGGTGGCATTCAGTACTTC.

A note on this clone: The same CDR3 can be traced to other DNA sequences in this sample. The genes are TRBV10-1 and TRBJ2-5, with no clear D. Germline V gives CDR1 WNHNN, CDR2 SYGVQD (reference sequence). V lost 2 bases, J lost 0 bases, and 4 bases lay in between. The CDR3 is 13 amino acids. The CDR3: CASSEGHQETQYF. The CDR3 nucleotides read TGCGCCAGCAGTGAGGGCCACCAAGAGACCCAGTACTTC.

The V and J genes are TRBV11-2 and TRBJ2-1; 7 bases match TRBD2. This CDR3 spans 15 amino acids. The trim removed 5 bases at V and 5 bases at J, leaving 9 bases unmatched. Germline values: CDR1 SGHAT, CDR2 FQNNGV. CDR3 in DNA: TGTGCCAGCAGCAGAGGCCTCAGCGGGGACAATGAGCAGTTCTTC. This gives the protein CASSRGLSGDNEQFF.

This clone was seen once. This sequence joins TRBV28 and TRBJ2-7, with unresolved D. The ends were cut back, 6 bases at V and 4 bases at J, with 10 bases in the middle. CDR1 is MDHEN, CDR2 SYDVKM, per germline. The CDR3 is made up of 12 amino acids. CDR3 nucleotide sequence: TGTGCCAGCAGCCCCCCTCTGTACGAGCAGTACTTC. Translation gives CASSPPLYEQYF.

The rearrangement uses TRBV5-1 and TRBJ2-1; 7 positions agree with TRBD2. CDR3 length: 15 amino acids. Trimming took 1 base from V and 4 from J; bases not matched to a gene: 5. Germline assignment: CDR1 SGHRS and CDR2 YFSETQ. CDR3 sequence: CASSLSSGKYNEQFF. DNA of the CDR3: TGCGCCAGCAGCTTGTCTAGCGGAAAATACAATGAGCAGTTCTTC.

The rearrangement uses TRBV7-9 and TRBJ1-2; the D is unclear. This CDR3 has 11 residues. Germline CDR1 reads SEHNR; CDR2 reads FQNEAQ (reference sequence). V lost 3 bases and J lost 8, with 7 bases in between. The CDR3 protein is CASSFRMGYTF. CDR3 sequence (DNA): TGTGCCAGCAGCTTCCGAATGGGCTACACCTTC.

V gene TRBV6-5 combines with J gene TRBJ1-5; tentative D call: TRBD1 (5 bases). Germline lookup yields CDR1 MNHEY and CDR2 SVGAGI. The CDR3 covers 16 residues. The ends were cut back, 4 bases at V and 3 bases at J, with 16 bases in the middle. The CDR3 nucleotides are TGTGCCAGCAGTTTCGCCGCCGCGGGGGACAATCAGCCCCAGCATTTT. This sequence encodes CASSFAAAGDNQPQHF.

The chain carries TRBV25-1 and TRBJ2-6, with 10 bases matching TRBD1. The CDR3 extends over 17 amino acids. Germline values: CDR1 MGHDK, CDR2 SYGVNS. V was pared by 3 bases and J by 2 bases, with 4 bases of the junction left unmatched. DNA of the CDR3: TGTGCCAGCAGTGAGGGGACAGGGGTCCCTGGGGCCAACGTCCTGACTTTC. Translation gives CASSEGTGVPGANVLTF.

The chain joins TRBV27 to TRBJ1-4, with 10 bases fitting TRBD1. The germline CDR1 and CDR2 sequences are MNHEY and SMNVEV (reference sequence). The V segment lost 5 bases and the J segment 7 bases; nucleotides outside the gene matches: 4. This CDR3 comprises 14 residues. CDR3 region: CASSIRTGGEKLFF. CDR3 DNA sequence: TGTGCCAGCAGTATCCGGACAGGGGGTGAAAAACTGTTTTTT.

The J gene is TRBJ2-5, the V gene TRBV2; TRBD1 is a possible D gene (6 bases). This CDR3 is built from 14 residues. The germline CDR1 and CDR2 sequences are SNHLY and FYNNEI. The V and J ends lost 6 bases and 4 bases respectively, with 15 bases between them. The CDR3: CASRSQGFVETQYF. In DNA, the CDR3 is TGTGCCAGCAGGTCCCAGGGGTTTGTAGAGACCCAGTACTTC.

This chain connects TRBV29-1 to TRBJ1-2; TRBD1 aligns across 9 bases. Germline-derived CDR1 and CDR2 are SQVTM and ANQGSEA. This CDR3 is built from 15 residues. The junction had 10 bases not matched to a gene; V was cut back by 7 bases and J by 1 base. The CDR3 sequence: CSAPTGGTNNYGYTF. The DNA for the CDR3 is TGCAGCGCCCCGACAGGGGGAACCAATAACTATGGCTACACCTTC.

J is TRBJ2-7 and V is TRBV5-1, with 13 positions matching TRBD2. Germline-derived CDR1 and CDR2 are SGHRS and YFSETQ. The CDR3 has 18 residues. The V and J ends lost 0 bases and 0 bases, in that order; junction bases with no gene match: 6. The CDR3, as DNA: TGCGCCAGCAGCTTGGGAAAAGGACTAGCGGGGGCCTCCTACGAGCAGTACTTC. Protein product: CASSLGKGLAGASYEQYF.

In this sample, this clone turned up once. The same CDR3 can be traced to other DNA sequences in this sample. The rearrangement joins TRBV28 to TRBJ2-2; D unresolved. Trimming cost V 6 bases and J 4 bases, with 6 bases left between them. The CDR3 consists of 12 residues. Germline CDR1 reads MDHEN; CDR2 reads SYDVKM. The CDR3 nucleotides are TGTGCCAGCAGCCTACGCACCGGGGAGCTGTTTTTT. Amino acid sequence: CASSLRTGELFF.

V and J are TRBV6-1 and TRBJ1-4; no clear D. This CDR3 comprises 14 residues. Looked up from germline, CDR1 is MNHNS and CDR2 is SASEGT. Trimming cost V 2 bases and J 11 bases, with 15 bases left between them. The CDR3 region is CASSEPGGVEKLFF. The CDR3 nucleotides read TGTGCCAGCAGTGAACCCGGCGGGGTCGAGAAACTGTTTTTT.

The chain employs TRBV11-1 and TRBJ2-7; 11 bases agree with TRBD2. V lost 5 bases and J lost 6; bases outside the gene matches: 9. Looked up from germline, CDR1 is SGHAT and CDR2 is FQDESV (reference sequence). This CDR3 has 15 amino acids. The CDR3 is CASSEKLAGAGEQYF. The CDR3 DNA reads as TGTGCCAGCAGCGAAAAACTAGCGGGAGCGGGCGAGCAGTACTTC. The full variable domain, rest sourced from reference TRBV11-1 and TRBJ2-7, is EAEVAQSPRYKITEKSQAVAFWCDPISGHATLYWYRQILGQGPELLVQFQDESVVDDSQLPKDRFSAERLKGVDSTLKIQPAELGDSAMYLCASSEKLAGAGEQYFGPGTRLTVT.

This clone was found once. This rearrangement joins TRBV7-9 to TRBJ1-5, with 9 bases lining up with TRBD1. Germline V lookup: CDR1 SEHNR, CDR2 FQNEAQ (reference sequence). The CDR3 totals 14 residues. V shed 8 bases, J shed 0 bases, and the junction held 2 bases outside the gene matches. In DNA, the CDR3 is TGTGCCAGCCGGGACAGGGATAGCAATCAGCCCCAGCATTTT. Encoded protein: CASRDRDSNQPQHF.

This clone has just one count. The CDR3 DNA reads TGTGCCAGCAGCAGGGGACAGGCGACAGATACGCAGTATTTT. Translation: CASSRGQATDTQYF. The chain uses TRBV5-6 and TRBJ2-3, with 8 bases lining up with TRBD1. Germline V gives CDR1 SGHDT, CDR2 YYEEEE. The CDR3 totals 14 residues. Trimming took 4 bases from V and 3 from J; bases not matched to a gene: 4.

This clone was counted once. This chain joins TRBV2 and TRBJ2-7; D perhaps matches TRBD2 (5 bases). V was clipped by 7 bases and J by 3 bases, with 13 bases between them. Germline CDR1 reads SNHLY; CDR2 reads FYNNEI. This CDR3 is built from 13 residues. The CDR3 protein is CASTGESVYEQYF. CDR3 in DNA: TGTGCCAGCACCGGGGAGTCGGTCTACGAGCAGTACTTC.

The chain couples TRBV27 to TRBJ2-7, with 8 bases fitting TRBD2. CDR3 length: 15 residues. With V trimmed by 4 bases and J by 0 bases, 5 bases remained unmatched. Germline V gene sequence: CDR1 MNHEY, CDR2 SMNVEV (reference sequence). DNA for the CDR3: TGTGCCAGCAGTTGGGCTAGCGGGCGCTCCTACGAGCAGTACTTC. Residues: CASSWASGRSYEQYF.

CDR3 nucleotide sequence: TGCGCCAGCAGGGGAGGGCAGTACTTC. Translating gives CASRGGQYF. This sequence joins TRBV5-1 and TRBJ2-7; a possible D gene is TRBD2 (6 bases). Germline V gives CDR1 SGHRS, CDR2 YFSETQ. This CDR3 is 9 amino acids long. Trimming left V 5 bases short and J 9 bases short, with 6 bases between.

The chain combines TRBV7-9 with TRBJ2-1, with D perhaps TRBD2 (6 bases). CDR1 and CDR2 from the germline V gene are SEHNR and FQNEAQ (reference sequence). Trimming left V 2 bases short and J 7 bases short, with 15 bases between. This CDR3 is 15 amino acids long. The CDR3 spells CASSLPPRLGNEQFF. The CDR3 bases are TGTGCCAGCAGCTTACCCCCTAGACTAGGAAATGAGCAGTTCTTC.

This sequence joins TRBV7-8 and TRBJ2-6; D remains unclear. The CDR3 extends over 16 amino acids. V shed 2 bases and J shed 0 bases, with 8 bases lying between them. CDR1 is SGHVS and CDR2 is FQNEAQ in the germline V gene. CDR3 residues: CASSLQLYSGANVLTF. CDR3 coding DNA: TGTGCCAGCAGCTTACAGTTGTACTCTGGGGCCAACGTCCTGACTTTC. The entire variable domain, with the rest obtained from reference TRBV7-8 and TRBJ2-6, is as follows: GAGVSQSPRYKVAKRGQDVALRCDPISGHVSLFWYQQALGQGPEFLTYFQNEAQLDKSGLPSDRFFAERPEGSVSTLKIQRTQQEDSAVYLCASSLQLYSGANVLTFGAGSRLTVL.

The gene calls are TRBV27 and TRBJ1-5, with a possible D match to TRBD1 (6 bases). The length of the CDR3 is 15 residues. V was trimmed by 3 bases and J by 6 bases, leaving 15 bases between them. CDR1 is MNHEY, CDR2 SMNVEV, per germline (reference sequence). The CDR3 nucleotides read TGTGCCAGCAGTTTTAGTCCGGGGGCTCTTCAGCCCCAGCATTTT. It codes for CASSFSPGALQPQHF.

This rearrangement joins TRBV27 to TRBJ2-3; the D gene is possibly TRBD1 (5 bases). V lost 9 bases and J 0 bases, leaving 13 bases between the germline ends. The CDR3 totals 14 residues. Germline V lookup: CDR1 MNHEY, CDR2 SMNVEV (reference sequence). The chain's CDR3 is CASTPGFSTDTQYF. As DNA, the CDR3 is TGTGCCAGTACTCCAGGGTTTAGCACAGATACGCAGTATTTT.

This chain joins TRBV14 and TRBJ2-7; 10 nucleotides match TRBD2. The CDR3 loop spans 15 amino acids. Germline trimming cut 4 bases from V and 6 bases from J; bases unmatched to any gene: 9. The germline V gene encodes CDR1 SGHDN and CDR2 FVKESK. The DNA for the CDR3 is TGTGCCAGCAGCCGTTTCCTAGCGGGAGAGGGCGAGCAGTACTTC. It translates to CASSRFLAGEGEQYF.

The J gene is TRBJ2-1, the V gene TRBV6-5; 13 bases are a match to TRBD2. The germline V gene encodes CDR1 MNHEY and CDR2 SVGAGI. CDR3 size: 15 residues. V was clipped by 5 bases and J by 10 bases; unmatched bases: 8. The CDR3, as DNA: TGTGCCAGCAGTATGGGACTAGCGGGATCTTGGGAGCAGTTCTTC. It codes for CASSMGLAGSWEQFF.

CDR3 in amino acids: CASRDRVNYGYTF. The CDR3 DNA follows: TGTGCCAGCAGGGACAGGGTTAACTATGGCTACACCTTC. The chain uses TRBV28 and TRBJ1-2; 8 nucleotides match TRBD1. The germline V gene encodes CDR1 MDHEN and CDR2 SYDVKM. V lost 6 bases and J lost 1; bases outside the gene matches: 1. The CDR3 covers 13 residues.

This chain uses TRBV7-8 with TRBJ2-3; D may be TRBD1 or TRBD2 (6 bases each). CDR1 is SGHVS, CDR2 FQNEAQ, per germline. There are 16 residues in the CDR3. V was trimmed by 5 bases and J by 5 bases, leaving 20 bases between them. This CDR3 is CASSLSSAEGVDTQYF. CDR3 nucleotide sequence: TGTGCCAGCAGCCTCTCCTCGGCGGAGGGGGTAGATACGCAGTATTTT.

The chain uses TRBV5-1 and TRBJ2-1; D unclear. Trimming took off 2 bases at V and 5 bases at J, with 8 bases between the two ends. The CDR3 contains 13 residues. Germline-derived CDR1 and CDR2 are SGHRS and YFSETQ. The CDR3 DNA sequence: TGCGCCAGCAGCTTAGGGCGGAACAATGAGCAGTTCTTC. Translated: CASSLGRNNEQFF.